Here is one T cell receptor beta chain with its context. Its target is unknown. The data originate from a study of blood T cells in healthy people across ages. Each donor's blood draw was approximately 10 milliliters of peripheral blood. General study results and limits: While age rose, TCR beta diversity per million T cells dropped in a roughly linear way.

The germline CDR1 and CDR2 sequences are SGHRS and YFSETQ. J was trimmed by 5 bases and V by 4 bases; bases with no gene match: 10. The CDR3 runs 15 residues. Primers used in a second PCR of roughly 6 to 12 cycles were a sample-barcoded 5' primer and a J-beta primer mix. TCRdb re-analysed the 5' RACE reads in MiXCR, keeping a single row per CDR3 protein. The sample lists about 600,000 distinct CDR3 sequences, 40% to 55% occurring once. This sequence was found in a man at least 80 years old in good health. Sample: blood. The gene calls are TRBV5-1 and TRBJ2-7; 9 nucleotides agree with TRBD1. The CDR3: CASSPRDRVTDEQYF. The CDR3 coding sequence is TGCGCCAGCAGCCCCCGGGACAGGGTTACAGACGAGCAGTACTTC. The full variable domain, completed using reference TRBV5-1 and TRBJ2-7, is KAGVTQTPRYLIKTRGQQVTLSCSPISGHRSVSWYQQTPGQGLQFLFEYFSETQRNKGNFPGRFSGRQFSNSRSEMNVSTLELGDSALYLCASSPRDRVTDEQYFGPGTRLTVT.